This paragraph covers one TCR beta chain sequence. The CDR3 is made up of 18 amino acids. Germline CDR1 and CDR2: LNHDA and SQIVND (reference sequence). J gave up 3 bases and V 7 bases, and 9 bases lay outside the gene matches. The method was immunoSEQ multiplex PCR; TCRdb's version includes in-frame clones alone and lacks a portion of them. The sample includes about half a million clones, roughly 85% of them seen just once. The record originates from a study of blood T cell repertoires in COVID-19. The overall study: T cells, B-cell-depleted T cells, or PBMCs supplied cDNA or gDNA.

This TCR came from a human donor in a cohort sampled during active COVID-19. This chain joins TRBV19 and TRBJ2-2, with 15 bases that match TRBD2. The specimen sequenced was peripheral blood. CDR3 DNA: TGTGCCAGTAAGGGGGGGACTAGCGGGAGGCGAGACACCGGGGAGCTGTTTTTT. Translation gives CASKGGTSGRRDTGELFF.